These 24 T cell receptor beta chains originate from one sample sequenced in a study of early T cells in non-severe SARS-CoV-2 infection. MiXCR, applied by TCRdb to the 5' RACE reads, yields one record per CDR3 protein. This table holds more than 95,000 distinct CDR3 sequences, 15% found once. Input material: whole blood. The source is an adult who was a healthcare worker with PCR-confirmed SARS-CoV-2 infection or an uninfected control (not recorded which).

The sample holds many counts of this clonotype. This rearrangement joins TRBV3-1 to TRBJ2-2; D gene uncertain. CDR1 and CDR2 from the germline V gene are LGHDT and YNNKEL (reference sequence). This CDR3 comprises 13 residues. The V end lost 4 bases, the J end lost 1 base, and 4 bases lay between the germline ends. CDR3 bases: TGTGCCAGCAGCCCTATGAACACCGGGGAGCTGTTTTTT. Amino acids: CASSPMNTGELFF.

This clonotype was recorded a few times. V and J are TRBV20-1 and TRBJ1-6, with a tentative D call TRBD1 (5 bases). Germline CDR1 is DFQATT and CDR2 is SNEGSKA (reference sequence). There are 13 residues in the CDR3. V lost 5 bases and J lost 8, with 13 bases in between. The CDR3 loop reads CSASGEAYSPLHF. The CDR3 DNA reads TGCAGTGCTTCGGGGGAGGCGTATTCACCCCTCCACTTT.

This clonotype was detected only a few times. V is TRBV4-1 and J is TRBJ2-7, with 9 bases identical to TRBD1. Per the germline V gene, CDR1 is MGHRA and CDR2 is YSYEKL. V lost 3 bases and J lost 3; bases outside the gene matches: 12. The CDR3 extends over 17 amino acids. The CDR3, as DNA: TGCGCCAGCAGCCATCGCTTTCAGGGACAGGGACACTACGAGCAGTACTTC. Translating gives CASSHRFQGQGHYEQYF.

The chain recombines TRBV29-1 with TRBJ2-7; D gene ambiguous. Germline CDR1 and CDR2: SQVTM and ANQGSEA. With 1 base removed from V and 5 bases from J, the gap between germline ends came to 12 bases. The CDR3 covers 13 residues. CDR3 DNA sequence: TGCAGCGTTGAAGCCTTAGGGCATGACGAGCAGTACTTC. Protein sequence: CSVEALGHDEQYF.

The chain combines TRBV30 with TRBJ1-1, with TRBD1 as a possible D gene (6 bases). The V and J ends lost 4 bases and 3 bases respectively, with 15 bases between them. CDR3 size: 14 residues. Germline CDR1 is GTSNPN and CDR2 is SVGIG (reference sequence). CDR3 sequence reads: CAWTTDSTYTEAFF. The CDR3 region has the DNA TGTGCCTGGACAACGGACAGTACGTACACTGAAGCTTTCTTT. Based on the CDR3 plus reference TRBV30 and TRBJ1-1, the full variable domain is SQTIHQWPATLVQPVGSPLSLECTVEGTSNPNLYWYRQAAGRGLQLLFYSVGIGQISSEVPQNLSASRPQDRQFILSSKKLLLSDSGFYLCAWTTDSTYTEAFFGQGTRLTVV.

The CDR3 protein is CASSGKGSGNTIYF. The CDR3, as DNA: TGTGCCAGCAGTGGGAAGGGGAGCGGAAACACCATATATTTT. The chain links TRBV6-1 to TRBJ1-3; D may be TRBD1 (5 bases). The CDR3 has 14 amino acids. Trimming took off 4 bases at V and 4 bases at J, with 11 bases between the two ends. Germline V gene lookup returns CDR1 MNHNS and CDR2 SASEGT.

The chain recombines TRBV9 with TRBJ1-1; D remains unclear. Deletions cut 0 bases from V and 4 bases from J, with 10 bases between. Germline V gives CDR1 SGDLS, CDR2 YYNGEE. There are 14 residues in the CDR3. This chain's CDR3 is CASSVAPFGTEAFF. Here the CDR3 DNA reads TGTGCCAGCAGCGTAGCTCCGTTTGGCACTGAAGCTTTCTTT.

Only a few counts were recorded for this clonotype. V usage is TRBV20-1 and J usage is TRBJ2-7; D uncertain. The CDR3 loop spans 11 amino acids. Germline assignment: CDR1 DFQATT and CDR2 SNEGSKA (reference sequence). V was cut by 4 bases and J by 2 bases, with 6 bases left in between. The CDR3 here is CSATDTYEQYF. The CDR3 bases are TGCAGTGCTACCGACACCTACGAGCAGTACTTC.

This clonotype has only a few counts. V usage is TRBV12-3 or TRBV12-4 and J usage is TRBJ1-1; D gene unclear. The ends were cut back, 1 base at V and 6 bases at J, with 12 bases in the middle. The CDR3 length is 14 residues. CDR3 protein: CASSLVAGSPEAFF. The CDR3 DNA reads TGTGCCAGCAGTTTAGTTGCGGGGTCTCCTGAAGCTTTCTTT.

The CDR3 DNA sequence: TGTGCCAGCTCACCACGGGAGGCAGGGGCTAATTCACCCCTCCACTTT. Protein product: CASSPREAGANSPLHF. The chain carries TRBV18 and TRBJ1-6; TRBD1 might be the D (6 bases). This CDR3 spans 16 amino acids. Germline values: CDR1 KGHSH, CDR2 LQKENI. Between the trimmed V and J ends, which lost 1 base and 6 bases, there was a span of 13 bases.

This clonotype came up a few times. The CDR3: CASSIRGQAGAKNIQYF. The CDR3 nucleotides are TGTGCCAGCAGCATTCGGGGACAGGCCGGAGCCAAAAACATTCAGTACTTC. The chain recombines TRBV12-3 or TRBV12-4 with TRBJ2-4, with 8 nucleotides matching TRBD1. The CDR3 contains 17 residues. V shed 6 bases and J 0 bases; nucleotides not matched to a gene: 10.

This clonotype was counted only a few times. The V gene is TRBV4-1, the J gene TRBJ2-5; D not certain. This CDR3 spans 15 amino acids. Deletions cut 0 bases from V and 2 bases from J, with 10 bases between. Germline loops: CDR1 MGHRA, CDR2 YSYEKL. In DNA form, the CDR3 reads TGCGCCAGCAGCCAAGATAATACGGTACAAGAGACCCAGTACTTC. It encodes CASSQDNTVQETQYF.

The genes are TRBV4-1 and TRBJ2-5, with 7 nucleotides matching TRBD2. This CDR3 has 14 residues. V shed 1 base, J shed 5 bases, and the junction held 4 bases outside the gene matches. Per germline, CDR1 MGHRA and CDR2 YSYEKL. The CDR3 sequence: CASSQGTSQETQYF. As DNA, the CDR3 is TGCGCCAGCAGCCAAGGGACTAGTCAGGAGACCCAGTACTTC.

The V and J genes are TRBV4-2 and TRBJ1-1; weak D call: TRBD1 (5 bases). CDR1 LGHNA and CDR2 YNFKEQ come from the germline V gene. This CDR3 is 15 amino acids long. Trimming stripped 0 bases from V and 3 bases from J, with 11 bases between. The CDR3 protein is CASSQDYGGYTEAFF. Written as DNA, the CDR3 is TGTGCCAGCAGCCAAGATTACGGGGGGTACACTGAAGCTTTCTTT.

In its sample, this clonotype was seen a few times. The rearrangement joins TRBV29-1 to TRBJ2-7; D may be TRBD1 (5 bases). The V gene lost 7 bases and the J gene lost 2 bases, with 9 bases spanning the gap. The CDR3 has 11 residues. The germline V gene encodes CDR1 SQVTM and CDR2 ANQGSEA. The CDR3 region has the DNA TGCAGCGCTCGACAGACCTACGAGCAGTACTTC. This codes for CSARQTYEQYF.

V gene TRBV10-3 combines with J gene TRBJ1-6, with D possibly TRBD1 on 5 matching bases. This CDR3 contains 12 residues. The germline CDR1 and CDR2 sequences are ENHRY and SYGVKD. With 4 bases removed from V and 9 bases from J, the gap between germline ends came to 7 bases. For the CDR3, the DNA is TGTGCCATCAGTGGGGGGAGTTCACCCCTCCACTTT. This gives the protein CAISGGSSPLHF.

This clonotype was seen a handful of times. This sequence joins TRBV3-1 and TRBJ2-7, with 9 positions matching TRBD1. The CDR3 has 16 residues. The germline V gene has CDR1 LGHDT and CDR2 YNNKEL (reference sequence). V was pared by 4 bases and J by 3 bases, with 10 bases of the junction left unmatched. Here the CDR3 DNA reads TGTGCCAGCAGCCTCCGCAGGGACAGGGTTGGCTACGAGCAGTACTTC. This gives the protein CASSLRRDRVGYEQYF.

The sample holds a few counts of this clonotype. V gene TRBV7-2 combines with J gene TRBJ1-2, with 10 bases identical to TRBD1. The CDR3 sequence is 14 residues long. CDR1 and CDR2 from the germline V gene are SGHTA and FQGNSA. With 1 base clipped from V and 4 bases from J, the junction kept 0 bases outside the gene matches. The CDR3 DNA sequence: TGTGCCAGCAGCTTAGGACAGGGGGCCTATGGCTACACCTTC. Its protein is CASSLGQGAYGYTF.

This clonotype was seen at least ten times. The chain links TRBV29-1 to TRBJ2-5, with unresolved D. V lost 7 bases and J lost 4, with 19 bases in between. The CDR3 spans 14 residues. CDR1 is SQVTM, CDR2 ANQGSEA, per germline. The CDR3 protein is CSALGPLRGETQYF. Written as DNA, the CDR3 is TGCAGCGCCCTCGGACCCCTGAGAGGAGAGACCCAGTACTTC.

This clonotype was observed a few times. V usage is TRBV6-1 and J usage is TRBJ2-6, with 9 bases that match TRBD1. V was clipped by 1 base and J by 0 bases; unmatched bases: 7. CDR3 size: 19 residues. CDR1 and CDR2 from the germline V gene are MNHNS and SASEGT. The CDR3 loop reads CASSEGPGQGASGANVLTF. The CDR3 coding sequence is TGTGCCAGCAGTGAAGGTCCGGGACAGGGAGCCTCTGGGGCCAACGTCCTGACTTTC.

The genes are TRBV30 and TRBJ1-6; D is ambiguous. There are 14 residues in the CDR3. CDR1 GTSNPN and CDR2 SVGIG come from the germline V gene (reference sequence). V was shortened by 2 bases and J by 7 bases, with 12 bases between the two germline ends. The chain's CDR3 is CAWSLIRRNSPLHF. The DNA of the CDR3 is TGTGCCTGGAGTCTAATCCGGCGGAATTCACCCCTCCACTTT. The full variable domain, with the rest looked up from reference TRBV30 and TRBJ1-6, is SQTIHQWPATLVQPVGSPLSLECTVEGTSNPNLYWYRQAAGRGLQLLFYSVGIGQISSEVPQNLSASRPQDRQFILSSKKLLLSDSGFYLCAWSLIRRNSPLHFGNGTRLTVT.

The genes are TRBV7-6 and TRBJ2-3; 12 bases fit TRBD2. This CDR3 has 16 amino acids. Germline V CDR1 and CDR2: SGHVS, FNYEAQ. V was pared by 2 bases and J by 6 bases, with 6 bases of the junction left unmatched. The CDR3 reads CASSLTLAGGLDTQYF. The CDR3 DNA follows: TGTGCCAGCAGCTTAACTCTAGCGGGGGGGTTGGATACGCAGTATTTT.

The chain couples TRBV28 to TRBJ1-2, with D perhaps matching TRBD1 (5 bases). Trimming pared 2 bases from V and 8 bases from J, leaving 12 bases between. Germline CDR1 and CDR2: MDHEN and SYDVKM. The CDR3 is 13 amino acids. The CDR3 loop reads CASSLTGRGGYTF. The CDR3 DNA reads TGTGCCAGCAGTTTAACGGGACGAGGAGGCTACACCTTC.

This clonotype was found a few times. The chain's CDR3 is CASSDSFNSPLHF. The CDR3 DNA follows: TGTGCCAGCAGTGATAGTTTTAATTCACCCCTCCACTTT. This chain connects TRBV6-1 to TRBJ1-6; D remains ambiguous. Deletions cut 3 bases from V and 6 bases from J, with 6 bases between. Germline V CDR1 and CDR2: MNHNS, SASEGT. CDR3 length: 13 residues.